This TCR beta chain was identified during a study of T cell responses to AZD1222 COVID-19 vaccine. Study findings and constraints: Vaccine-associated CD4 TCRs spanned spike, dominant at 160-218 and 743-854. Baseline antibody screening turned up just six seropositive AZD1222 recipients.

The CDR3 is made up of 13 amino acids. Germline lookup yields CDR1 LGHNA and CDR2 YSLEER. Trimming stripped 0 bases from V and 7 bases from J, with 4 bases between. As concerns this clone: Its antigen is currently unknown.

Sequenced by immunoSEQ multiplex PCR; TCRdb stores in-frame clones only, minus some. The sample has about 150,000 clones, 90% seen once. The chain carries TRBV4-3 and TRBJ1-6; D unclear. This specimen consisted of peripheral blood, obtained on day 0 of AZD1222 vaccination. This receptor was identified in an adult in good health. CDR3 DNA sequence: TGCGCCAGCAGCCAAGAGGCGAATTCACCCCTCCACTTT. This sequence encodes CASSQEANSPLHF.